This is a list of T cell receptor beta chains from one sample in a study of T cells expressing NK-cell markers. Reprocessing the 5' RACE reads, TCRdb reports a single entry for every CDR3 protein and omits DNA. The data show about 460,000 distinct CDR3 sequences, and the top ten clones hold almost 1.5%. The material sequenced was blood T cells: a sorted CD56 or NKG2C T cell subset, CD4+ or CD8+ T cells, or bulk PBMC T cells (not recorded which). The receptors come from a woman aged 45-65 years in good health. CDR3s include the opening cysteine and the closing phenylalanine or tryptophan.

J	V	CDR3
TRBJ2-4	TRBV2	CASHWVGNIQYF
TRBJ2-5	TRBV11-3	CASSLDPRLARAHQETQYF
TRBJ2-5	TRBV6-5	CASRDRTGTKETQYF
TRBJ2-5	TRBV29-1	CSVEGGPGLAEETQYF
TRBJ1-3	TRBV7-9	CAARQGPGNTIYF
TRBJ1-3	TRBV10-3	CAISESTGNTIYF
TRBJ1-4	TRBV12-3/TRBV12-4	CASSGVANEKLFF
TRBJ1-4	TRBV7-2	CASSFSGTGDEKLFF
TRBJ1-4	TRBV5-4	CASSLDRDATEKLFF
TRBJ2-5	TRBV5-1	CASRGVGTAYGETQYF
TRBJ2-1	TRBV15	CATSRAWPGGDEQFF
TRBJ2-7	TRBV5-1	CASSGSYEQYF
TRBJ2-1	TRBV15	CATSRDYGANNEQFF
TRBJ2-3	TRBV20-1	CSGVAGGLSTDTQYF
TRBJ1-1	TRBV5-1	CASSNGGATEAFF
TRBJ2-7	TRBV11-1	CASSSRPGGDYEQYF
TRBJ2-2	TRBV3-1	CASSQELWMSSGELFF
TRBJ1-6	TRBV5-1	CASSFLGDGDSPLHF
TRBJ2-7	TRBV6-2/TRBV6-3	CASSRTSGLSYEQYF
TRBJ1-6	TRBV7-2	CASSLGQGDSPLHF
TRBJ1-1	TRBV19	CASSMTGYEAFF